This TCR beta chain was retrieved from a study of blood T cell repertoires in COVID-19 (dated by TCRdb to the early 2020s). As for the study more broadly: The collaborator samples originated in the United States, Italy and Spain and spanned the acute and convalescent phases of COVID-19. The prospective study material was composed of cDNA or gDNA derived from T cells, B-cell-depleted T cells, or PBMCs. Subjects who had been exposed to COVID-19, were actively infected with it, or had recovered from it provided the deeply sampled blood TCRbeta repertoires that made up the dataset. The repertoires were released in a freely available public database meant as a resource for research on the immune response to SARS-CoV-2. Samples came from the ongoing ImmuneRACE study (first 160 participants) plus 1,254 subjects from 6 global collaborators. A de-identified subject ID, COVID-19 status, age in years and sex were almost always included in the sample metadata. Where HLA class I and class II types were available, the types were taken from metadata supplied by the sample provider, not from assay-based typing.

Enrolling through a virtual design, the prospective study's participants ranged in age from about 18 to 89 years and lived across more than 20 United States geographic areas. In the prospective study, participants were assigned to cohorts based on the clinical history participants reported in a screening survey and a study questionnaire. Each participant in the prospective study had whole blood, serum and a nasopharyngeal or oropharyngeal swab collected by mobile phlebotomists. Prospective study participants could optionally give additional blood draws and questionnaires over a roughly 2-month period. Before DNA extraction, prospective study blood samples were shipped either frozen or at room temperature. The study at large found these results: Clinical and demographic metadata were provided uncurated, with the amount varying by source and participant.

With respect to this clone: What antigen it recognizes has not been identified. No clone much larger than this one lies a single base away; base qualities are absent.

Deletion took 5 bases off V and 7 bases off J, with a span of 12 bases between the germline ends. There are 13 amino acids in the CDR3, from cysteine to phenylalanine inclusive. Of all the DNA, just the CDR3 is kept, 39 bases in frame from base 1. Via the germline V gene (reference sequence), CDR1 is LNHDA and CDR2 SQIVND. The immunoSEQ Assay, a bias-controlled multiplex PCR, was used to amplify TCRbeta CDR3 regions from genomic DNA. For the original study's pipeline: The number of nucleated cells in each sample was estimated from the amplification of reference gene primers within the assay. To quantify the absolute abundance of each unique TCRbeta CDR3 rearrangement, sequence reads were collapsed and filtered. For each sample, productive Simpson clonality was calculated as the square root of Simpson's diversity index across productive rearrangements. TCRdb stores this immuneACCESS table with in-frame sequences only. Part of the clones is absent; in the studies checked, under half of the shortfall reflects unresolved V genes, and no reason is known for the rest. D and trimming were read from the DNA, whereas the V and J calls and clone size are those reported in that table. A total of a few hundred thousand clones appear in this sample, approximately 90% of them only once. Approximately 1.3% of the sample goes to the ten largest clones.

The receptor's source is a human donor in a cohort exposed to, infected with or recovered from COVID-19 (not recorded which). The donor label of this sample is uncertain. Sequencing was carried out using PBMCs or T cells enriched from blood (not recorded which). The rearrangement combines TRBV19 with TRBJ1-5; a weak D assignment points to TRBD1 (6 bases agree). At the DNA level, the sequence is TGTGCCAGTAGTGTACAACAGGGACAGCCCCAGCATTTT. This codes for CASSVQQGQPQHF.